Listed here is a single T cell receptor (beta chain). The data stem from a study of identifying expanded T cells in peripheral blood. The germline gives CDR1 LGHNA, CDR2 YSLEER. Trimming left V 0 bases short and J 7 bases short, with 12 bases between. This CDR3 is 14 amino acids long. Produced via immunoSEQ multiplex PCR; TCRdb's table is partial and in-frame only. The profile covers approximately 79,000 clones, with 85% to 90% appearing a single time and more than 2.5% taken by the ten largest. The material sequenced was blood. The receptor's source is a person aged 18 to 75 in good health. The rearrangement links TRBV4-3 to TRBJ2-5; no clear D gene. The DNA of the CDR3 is TGCGCCAGCAGCCAAGATTCAGCGTATGGGACCCAGTACTTC. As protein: CASSQDSAYGTQYF.